This TCR beta chain was recovered during a study of cytomegalovirus exposure and HLA in healthy donors. Study information: The early release's HLA-typed donors yielded roughly 85 million unique TCRs.

PCR amplification relied on 60 Vbeta primers (plus 13 Jbeta primers). Sequencing used immunoSEQ multiplex PCR; TCRdb keeps in-frame clones, though not all of them. The table records fewer than 150,000 clones, around 81% of them present only once. In nominal health when sampled, donors likely had unrecorded immune exposures nonetheless. Germline V gene lookup returns CDR1 LNHDA and CDR2 SQIVND (reference sequence). The length of the CDR3 is 15 residues. V was clipped by 3 bases and J by 2 bases, with 14 bases between them. Whole-study findings and limits: By HLA locus, TCR association rates varied in a later analysis, with DRB1 showing the most and HLA-C the fewest.

Comments on this clone: Its cognate antigen is unknown.

The chain carries TRBV19 and TRBJ2-7, with D perhaps TRBD1 (5 bases). This clonotype was obtained from a male donor in good health and CMV-seronegative. What was sequenced was PBMCs. This CDR3 reads CASSIYSDRTYEQYF. CDR3 DNA sequence: TGTGCCAGTAGTATTTACAGTGACAGAACCTACGAGCAGTACTTC.